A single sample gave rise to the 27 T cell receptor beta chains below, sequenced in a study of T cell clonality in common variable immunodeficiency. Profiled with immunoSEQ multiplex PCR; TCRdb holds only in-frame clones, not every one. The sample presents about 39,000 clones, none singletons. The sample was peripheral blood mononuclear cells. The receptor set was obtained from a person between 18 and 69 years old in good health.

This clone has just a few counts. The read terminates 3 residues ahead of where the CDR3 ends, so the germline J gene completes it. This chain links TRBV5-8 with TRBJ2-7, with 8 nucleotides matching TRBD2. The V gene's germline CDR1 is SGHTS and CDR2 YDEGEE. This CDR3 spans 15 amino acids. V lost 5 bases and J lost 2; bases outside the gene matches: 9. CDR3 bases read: TGTGCCAGCAGACCGACAAGCGGGAGCCCCTACGAG. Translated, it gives CASRPTSGSPYE. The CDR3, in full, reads CASRPTSGSPYEQYF.

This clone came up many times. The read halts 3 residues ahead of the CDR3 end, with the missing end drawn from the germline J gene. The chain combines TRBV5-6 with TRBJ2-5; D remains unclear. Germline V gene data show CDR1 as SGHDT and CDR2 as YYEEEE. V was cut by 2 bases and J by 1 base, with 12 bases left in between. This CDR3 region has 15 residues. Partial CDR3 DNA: TGTGCCAGCAGCTTCCTATTCAACAGCCAAGAGACC. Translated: CASSFLFNSQET. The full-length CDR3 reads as CASSFLFNSQETQYF.

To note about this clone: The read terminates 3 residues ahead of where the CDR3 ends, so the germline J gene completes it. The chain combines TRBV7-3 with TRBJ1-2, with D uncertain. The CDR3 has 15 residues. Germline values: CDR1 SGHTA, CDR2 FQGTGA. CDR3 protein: CASSSRTSGRATYTF. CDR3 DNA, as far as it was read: TGTGCCAGCAGCTCTCGGACTAGCGGGAGGGCTACC.

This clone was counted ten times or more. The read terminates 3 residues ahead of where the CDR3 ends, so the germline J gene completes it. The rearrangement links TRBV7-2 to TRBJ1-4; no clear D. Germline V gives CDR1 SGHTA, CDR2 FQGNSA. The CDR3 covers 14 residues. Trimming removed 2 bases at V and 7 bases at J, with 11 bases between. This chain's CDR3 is CASSLSGWSEKLFF. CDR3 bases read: TGTGCCAGCAGCTTATCGGGGTGGAGTGAAAAA. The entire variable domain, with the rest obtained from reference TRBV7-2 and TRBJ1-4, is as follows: GAGVSQSPSNKVTEKGKDVELRCDPISGHTALYWYRQSLGQGLEFLIYFQGNSAPDKSGLPSDRFSAERTGGSVSTLTIQRTQQEDSAVYLCASSLSGWSEKLFFGSGTQLSVL.

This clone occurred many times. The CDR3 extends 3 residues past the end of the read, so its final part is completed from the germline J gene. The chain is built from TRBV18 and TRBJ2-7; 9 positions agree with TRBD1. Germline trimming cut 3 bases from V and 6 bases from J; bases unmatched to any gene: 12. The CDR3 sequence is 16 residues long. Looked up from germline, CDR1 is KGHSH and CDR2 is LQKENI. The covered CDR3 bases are TGTGCCAGCTCACCTTCCGGGACAGGGTTCGTCAGCGAG. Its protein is CASSPSGTGFVSE. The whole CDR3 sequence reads CASSPSGTGFVSEQYF.

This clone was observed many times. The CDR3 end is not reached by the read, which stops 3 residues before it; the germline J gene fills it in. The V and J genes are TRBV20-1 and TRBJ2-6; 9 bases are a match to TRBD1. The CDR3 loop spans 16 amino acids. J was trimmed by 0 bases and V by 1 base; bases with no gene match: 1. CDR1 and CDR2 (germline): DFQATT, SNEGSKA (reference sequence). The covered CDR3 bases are TGCAGTGCTAGAGGACAGGGGGTCTCTGGGGCCAACGTC. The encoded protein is CSARGQGVSGANV. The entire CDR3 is CSARGQGVSGANVLTF.

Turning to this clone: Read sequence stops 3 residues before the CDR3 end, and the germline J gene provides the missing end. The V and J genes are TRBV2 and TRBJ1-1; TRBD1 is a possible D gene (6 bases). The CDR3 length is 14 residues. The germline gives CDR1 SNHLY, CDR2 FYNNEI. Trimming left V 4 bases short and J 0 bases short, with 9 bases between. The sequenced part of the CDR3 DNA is TGTGCCAGCAGTGTGGACAGTATGAACACTGAA. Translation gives CASSVDSMNTE. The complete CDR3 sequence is CASSVDSMNTEAFF. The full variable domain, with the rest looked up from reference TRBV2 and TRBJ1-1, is EPEVTQTPSHQVTQMGQEVILRCVPISNHLYFYWYRQILGQKVEFLVSFYNNEISEKSEIFDDQFSVERPDGSNFTLKIRSTKLEDSAMYFCASSVDSMNTEAFFGQGTRLTVV.

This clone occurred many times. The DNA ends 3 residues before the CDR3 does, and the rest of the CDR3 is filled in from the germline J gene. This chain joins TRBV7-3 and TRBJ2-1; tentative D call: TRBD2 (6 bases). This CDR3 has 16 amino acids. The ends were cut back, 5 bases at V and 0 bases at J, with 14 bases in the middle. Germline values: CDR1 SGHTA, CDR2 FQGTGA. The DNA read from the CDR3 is TGTGCCAGCAGCCGGACAAGCGGGTTCTCCTACAATGAG. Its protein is CASSRTSGFSYNE. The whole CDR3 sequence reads CASSRTSGFSYNEQFF.

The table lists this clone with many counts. The CDR3 loop is CASSIAVLSGNTIYF. The part of the CDR3 DNA that was read is TGTGCCAGTAGTATAGCCGTACTCTCTGGAAACACC. The chain combines TRBV19 with TRBJ1-3; D remains unclear. The read gets to within 3 residues of the CDR3 end, and the germline J gene fills in the rest. The germline CDR1 and CDR2 sequences are LNHDA and SQIVND (reference sequence). The CDR3 sequence is 15 residues long. Trimming removed 1 base at V and 0 bases at J, with 7 bases between.

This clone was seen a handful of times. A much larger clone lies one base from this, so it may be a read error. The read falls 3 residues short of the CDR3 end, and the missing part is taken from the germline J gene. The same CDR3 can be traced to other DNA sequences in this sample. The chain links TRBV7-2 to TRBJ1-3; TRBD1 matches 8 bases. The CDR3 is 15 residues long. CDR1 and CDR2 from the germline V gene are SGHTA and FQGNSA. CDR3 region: CASSSAGGAGNTIYF. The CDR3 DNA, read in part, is TGTGCCAGCAGCTCCGCAGGGGGCGCTGGAAACACT.

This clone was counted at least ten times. CDR3 DNA (partial): TGTGCCAGCAGTTTTTCCGTCCCTTACGAG. This encodes CASSFSVPYE. The whole CDR3 region reads CASSFSVPYEQYF. This rearrangement joins TRBV12-3 or TRBV12-4 to TRBJ2-7; D ambiguous. The missing CDR3 end, 3 residues past where the read stops, is filled in from the germline J gene. The CDR3 sequence is 13 residues long. Trimming cost V 3 bases and J 4 bases, with 10 bases left between them.

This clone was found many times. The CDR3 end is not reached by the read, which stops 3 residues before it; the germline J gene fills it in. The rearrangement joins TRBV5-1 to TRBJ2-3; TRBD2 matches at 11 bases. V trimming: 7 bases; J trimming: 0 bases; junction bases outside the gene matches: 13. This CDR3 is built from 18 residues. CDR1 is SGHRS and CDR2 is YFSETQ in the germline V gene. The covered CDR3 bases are TGCGCCAGCGTACCATTAGCGGGAGGGATTTCTAGCACAGATACG. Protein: CASVPLAGGISSTDT. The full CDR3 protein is CASVPLAGGISSTDTQYF.

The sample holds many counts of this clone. The CDR3 spells CAIRNRDKNTEAFF. CDR3 DNA, as far as it was read: TGTGCCATCAGAAACCGGGACAAGAACACTGAA. This chain connects TRBV10-3 to TRBJ1-1, with a weak D call TRBD1 (6 bases). The read ends 3 residues before the CDR3 terminus; that terminus is restored from the germline J gene. Germline V gene sequence: CDR1 ENHRY, CDR2 SYGVKD. This CDR3 has 14 amino acids. The V end was cut by 6 bases, the J end by 1 base, with 12 bases between.

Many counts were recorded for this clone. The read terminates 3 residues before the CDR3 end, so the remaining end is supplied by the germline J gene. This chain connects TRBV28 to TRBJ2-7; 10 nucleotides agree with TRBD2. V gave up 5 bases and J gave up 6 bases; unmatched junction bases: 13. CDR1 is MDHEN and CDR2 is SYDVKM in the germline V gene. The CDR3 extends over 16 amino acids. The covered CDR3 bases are TGTGCCAGCAGTCCCTCCGGGAGCGGGAGGGCCCGCGAG. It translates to CASSPSGSGRARE. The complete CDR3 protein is CASSPSGSGRAREQYF.

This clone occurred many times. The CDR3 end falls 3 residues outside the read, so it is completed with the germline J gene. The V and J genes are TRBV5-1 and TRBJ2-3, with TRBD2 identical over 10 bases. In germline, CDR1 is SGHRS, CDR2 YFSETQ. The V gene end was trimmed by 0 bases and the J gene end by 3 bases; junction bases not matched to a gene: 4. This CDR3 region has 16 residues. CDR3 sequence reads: CASSLGIAGGTDTQYF. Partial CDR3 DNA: TGCGCCAGCAGCTTGGGGATAGCGGGAGGTACAGATACG.

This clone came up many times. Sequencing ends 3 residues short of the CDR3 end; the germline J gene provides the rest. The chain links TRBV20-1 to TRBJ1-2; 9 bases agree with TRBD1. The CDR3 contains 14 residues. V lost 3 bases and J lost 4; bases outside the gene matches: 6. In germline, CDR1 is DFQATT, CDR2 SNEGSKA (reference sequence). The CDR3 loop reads CSASKGQGTYGYTF. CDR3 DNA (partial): TGCAGTGCTAGCAAAGGACAGGGGACCTATGGC.

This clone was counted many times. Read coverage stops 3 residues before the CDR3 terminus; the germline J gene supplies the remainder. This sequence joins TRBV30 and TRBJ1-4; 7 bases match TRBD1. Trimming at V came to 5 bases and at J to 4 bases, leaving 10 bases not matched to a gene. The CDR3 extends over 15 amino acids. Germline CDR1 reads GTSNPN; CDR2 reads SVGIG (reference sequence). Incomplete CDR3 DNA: TGTGCCTGGGGCTTTAAGGGGGCCCATAATGAAAAA. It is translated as CAWGFKGAHNEK. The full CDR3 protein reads CAWGFKGAHNEKLFF.

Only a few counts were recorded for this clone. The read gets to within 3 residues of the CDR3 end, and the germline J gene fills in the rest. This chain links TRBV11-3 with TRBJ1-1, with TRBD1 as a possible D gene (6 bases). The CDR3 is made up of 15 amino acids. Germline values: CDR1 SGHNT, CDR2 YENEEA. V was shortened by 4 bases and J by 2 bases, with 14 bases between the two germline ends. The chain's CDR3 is CASSSGQYPNTEAFF. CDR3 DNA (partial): TGTGCCAGCAGCTCCGGACAGTATCCTAACACTGAA.

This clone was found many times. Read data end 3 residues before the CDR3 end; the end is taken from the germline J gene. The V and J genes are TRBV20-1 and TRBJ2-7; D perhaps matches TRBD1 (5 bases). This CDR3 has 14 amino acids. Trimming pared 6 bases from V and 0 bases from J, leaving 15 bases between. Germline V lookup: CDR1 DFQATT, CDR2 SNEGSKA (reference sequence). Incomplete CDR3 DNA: TGCAGTGCCCCCACGGACACCCACTCCTACGAG. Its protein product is CSAPTDTHSYE. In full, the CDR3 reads CSAPTDTHSYEQYF.

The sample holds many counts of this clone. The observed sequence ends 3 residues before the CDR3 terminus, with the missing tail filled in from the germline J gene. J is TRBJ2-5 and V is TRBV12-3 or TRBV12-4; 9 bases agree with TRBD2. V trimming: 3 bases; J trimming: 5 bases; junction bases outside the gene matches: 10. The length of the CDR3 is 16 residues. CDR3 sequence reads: CASSLGSGSGLETQYF. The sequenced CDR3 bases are TGTGCCAGCAGTTTGGGTAGCGGGAGTGGGTTGGAGACC.

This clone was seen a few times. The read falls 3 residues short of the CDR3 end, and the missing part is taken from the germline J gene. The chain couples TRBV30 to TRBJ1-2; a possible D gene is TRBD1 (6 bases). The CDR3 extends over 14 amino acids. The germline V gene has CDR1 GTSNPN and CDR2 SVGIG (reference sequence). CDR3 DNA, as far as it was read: TGTGCCTGGAGTTTAGGAGGGGGACCCTACGAC. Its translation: CAWSLGGGPYD. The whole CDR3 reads CAWSLGGGPYDYTF.

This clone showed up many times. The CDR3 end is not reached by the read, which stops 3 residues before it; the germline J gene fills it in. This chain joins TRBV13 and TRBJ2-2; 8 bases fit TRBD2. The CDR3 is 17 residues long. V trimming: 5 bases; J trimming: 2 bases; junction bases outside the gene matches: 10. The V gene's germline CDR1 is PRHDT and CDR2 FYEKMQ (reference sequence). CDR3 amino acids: CASSPGGSGPNTGELFF. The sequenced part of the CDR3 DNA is TGTGCCAGCAGCCCGGGGGGGAGCGGGCCAAACACCGGGGAG.

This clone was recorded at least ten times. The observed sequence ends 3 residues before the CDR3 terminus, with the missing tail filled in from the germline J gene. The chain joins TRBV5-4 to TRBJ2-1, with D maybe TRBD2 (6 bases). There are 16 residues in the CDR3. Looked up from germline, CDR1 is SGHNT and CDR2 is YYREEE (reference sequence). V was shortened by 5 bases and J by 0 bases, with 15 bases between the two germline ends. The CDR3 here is CASSPSGTRSYNEQFF. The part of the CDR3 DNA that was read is TGTGCCAGCAGTCCCTCCGGGACTCGCTCCTACAATGAG.

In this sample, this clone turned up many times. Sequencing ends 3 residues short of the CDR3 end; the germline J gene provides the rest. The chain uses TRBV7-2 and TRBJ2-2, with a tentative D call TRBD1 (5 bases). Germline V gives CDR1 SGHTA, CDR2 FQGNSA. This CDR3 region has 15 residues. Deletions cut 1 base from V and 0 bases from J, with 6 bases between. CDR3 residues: CASSLGTTNTGELFF. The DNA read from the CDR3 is TGTGCCAGCAGCTTAGGGACAACGAACACCGGGGAG. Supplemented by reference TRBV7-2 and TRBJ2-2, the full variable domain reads GAGVSQSPSNKVTEKGKDVELRCDPISGHTALYWYRQSLGQGLEFLIYFQGNSAPDKSGLPSDRFSAERTGGSVSTLTIQRTQQEDSAVYLCASSLGTTNTGELFFGEGSRLTVL.

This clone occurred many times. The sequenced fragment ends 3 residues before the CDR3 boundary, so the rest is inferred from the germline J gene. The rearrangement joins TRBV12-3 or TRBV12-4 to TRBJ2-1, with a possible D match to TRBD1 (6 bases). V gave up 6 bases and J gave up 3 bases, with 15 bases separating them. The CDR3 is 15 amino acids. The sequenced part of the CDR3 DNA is TGTGCCAGCAGCAGAACAGGGTCTCTCTACAATGAG. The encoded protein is CASSRTGSLYNE. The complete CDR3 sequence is CASSRTGSLYNEQFF.

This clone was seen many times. CDR3 DNA, as far as it was read: TGTGCCAGTAGCCTCTGGGCAGGGTACACCGGGGAG. This sequence encodes CASSLWAGYTGE. The complete CDR3 sequence is CASSLWAGYTGELFF. This chain joins TRBV19 and TRBJ2-2, with D perhaps TRBD1 (5 bases). Coverage ceases 3 residues before the CDR3 finishes, and the germline J gene fills in the end. Trimming stripped 6 bases from V and 3 bases from J, with 14 bases between. Germline V lookup: CDR1 LNHDA, CDR2 SQIVND (reference sequence). The length of the CDR3 is 15 residues.

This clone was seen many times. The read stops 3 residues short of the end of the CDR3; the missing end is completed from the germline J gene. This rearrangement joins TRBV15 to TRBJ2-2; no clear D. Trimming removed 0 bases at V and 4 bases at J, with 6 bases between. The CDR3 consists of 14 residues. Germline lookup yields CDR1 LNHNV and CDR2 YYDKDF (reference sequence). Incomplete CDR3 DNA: TGTGCCACCAGCAGAGAGAGCTCCACCGGGGAG. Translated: CATSRESSTGE. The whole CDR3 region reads CATSRESSTGELFF.